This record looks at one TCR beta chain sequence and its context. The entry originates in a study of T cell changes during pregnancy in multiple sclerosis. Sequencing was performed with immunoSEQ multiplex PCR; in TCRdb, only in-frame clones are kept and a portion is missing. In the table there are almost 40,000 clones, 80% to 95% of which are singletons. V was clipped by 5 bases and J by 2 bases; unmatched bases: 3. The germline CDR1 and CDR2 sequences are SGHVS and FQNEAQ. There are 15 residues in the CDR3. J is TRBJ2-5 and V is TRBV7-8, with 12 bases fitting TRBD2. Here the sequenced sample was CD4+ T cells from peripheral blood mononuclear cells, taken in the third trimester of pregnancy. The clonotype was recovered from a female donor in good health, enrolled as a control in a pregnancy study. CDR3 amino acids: CASSGLAGTQETQYF. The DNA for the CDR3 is TGTGCCAGCAGCGGACTAGCGGGGACACAAGAGACCCAGTACTTC.